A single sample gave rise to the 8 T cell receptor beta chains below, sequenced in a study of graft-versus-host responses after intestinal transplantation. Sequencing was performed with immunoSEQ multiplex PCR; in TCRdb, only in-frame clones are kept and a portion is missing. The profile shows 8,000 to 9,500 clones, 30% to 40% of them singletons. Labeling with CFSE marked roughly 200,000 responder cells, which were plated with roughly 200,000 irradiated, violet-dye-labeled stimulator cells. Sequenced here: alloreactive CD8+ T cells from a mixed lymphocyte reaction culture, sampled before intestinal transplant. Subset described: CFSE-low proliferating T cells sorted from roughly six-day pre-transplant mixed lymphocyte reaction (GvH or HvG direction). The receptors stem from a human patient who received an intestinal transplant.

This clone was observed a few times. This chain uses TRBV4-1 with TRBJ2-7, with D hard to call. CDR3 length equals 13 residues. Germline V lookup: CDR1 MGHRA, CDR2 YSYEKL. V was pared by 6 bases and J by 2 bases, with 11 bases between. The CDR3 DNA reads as TGCGCCAGCAGTTTGGGCCCGGCCTACGAGCAGTACTTC. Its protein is CASSLGPAYEQYF.

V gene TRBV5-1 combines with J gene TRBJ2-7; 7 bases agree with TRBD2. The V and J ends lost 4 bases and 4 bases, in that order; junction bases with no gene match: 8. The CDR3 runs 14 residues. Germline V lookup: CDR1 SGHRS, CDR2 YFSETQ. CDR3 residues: CASSHGLGTYEQYF. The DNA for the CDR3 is TGCGCCAGCAGCCACGGACTAGGCACATACGAGCAGTACTTC.

The CDR3 sequence is CSVDLYPGEQFF. DNA of the CDR3: TGCAGCGTTGACTTGTACCCCGGGGAGCAGTTCTTC. V usage is TRBV29-1 and J usage is TRBJ2-1; D gene ambiguous. This CDR3 spans 12 amino acids. The germline gives CDR1 SQVTM, CDR2 ANQGSEA. V was cut by 3 bases and J by 10 bases, with 13 bases left in between.

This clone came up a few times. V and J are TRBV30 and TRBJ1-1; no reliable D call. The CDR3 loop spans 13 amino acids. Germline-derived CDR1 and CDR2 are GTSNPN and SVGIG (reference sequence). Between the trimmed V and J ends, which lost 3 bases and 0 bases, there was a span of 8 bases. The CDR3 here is CAWRQVLNTEAFF. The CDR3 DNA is TGTGCCTGGAGGCAGGTGCTGAACACTGAAGCTTTCTTT.

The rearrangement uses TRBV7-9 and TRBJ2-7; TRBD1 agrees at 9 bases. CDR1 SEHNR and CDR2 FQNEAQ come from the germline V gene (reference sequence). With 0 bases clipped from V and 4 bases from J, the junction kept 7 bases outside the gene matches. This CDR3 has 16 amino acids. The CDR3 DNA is TGTGCCAGCAGCTTAGCTGGGACAGGGAGTGGATACGAGCAGTACTTC. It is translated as CASSLAGTGSGYEQYF.

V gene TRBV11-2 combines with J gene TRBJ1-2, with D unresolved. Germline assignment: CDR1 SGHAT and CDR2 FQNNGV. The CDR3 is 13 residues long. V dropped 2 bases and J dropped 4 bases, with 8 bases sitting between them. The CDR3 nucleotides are TGTGCCAGCAGCTTAAACTTGCCCTATGGCTACACCTTC. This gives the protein CASSLNLPYGYTF.

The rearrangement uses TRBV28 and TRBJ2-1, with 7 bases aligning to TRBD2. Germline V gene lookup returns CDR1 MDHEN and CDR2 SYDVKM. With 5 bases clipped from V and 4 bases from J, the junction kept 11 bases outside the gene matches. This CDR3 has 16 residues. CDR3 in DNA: TGTGCCAGCAGTGGGATAGCGGTGGGGGGGTACAATGAGCAGTTCTTC. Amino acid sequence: CASSGIAVGGYNEQFF.

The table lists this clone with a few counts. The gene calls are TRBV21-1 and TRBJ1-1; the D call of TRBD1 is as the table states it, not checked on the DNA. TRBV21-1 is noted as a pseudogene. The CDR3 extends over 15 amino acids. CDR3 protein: CASSKVGQTIGEAFF. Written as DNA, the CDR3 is TGTGCCAGCAGCAAAGTGGGGCAGACAATTGGTGAAGCTTTCTTT.